This TCR beta chain was found in a study of T-cell memory formation after mild COVID-19. Notes on the study in general: Pre-infection memory held some responding clones, suggesting pre-existing cross-reactive T cells responded. The study found contracting CD4+ clones mainly in CM and EM and contracting CD8+ clones in EMRA.

With 3 bases removed from V and 5 bases from J, the gap between germline ends came to 10 bases. Germline V lookup: CDR1 MNHNS, CDR2 SASEGT. The CDR3 runs 13 residues. TCR alpha and TCR beta cDNA libraries with sample barcodes and UMIs came from 5'RACE using constant-segment primers. One entry per CDR3 protein, called by TCRdb with MiXCR from the 5' RACE reads. This sample carries over 300,000 distinct CDR3 sequences, 20% of them seen once, and the ten largest clones take 21%. As concerns this clonotype: Its antigen remains unidentified.

The rearrangement joins TRBV6-1 to TRBJ2-5, with D possibly matching TRBD2 (6 bases). The receptor comes from a man aged 18-30 years who had mild COVID-19 (a few samples of this study predate the infection). Cell type and time point are not known. Sequenced: PBMCs or a T cell subset sorted from them (not recorded which). In DNA form, the CDR3 reads TGTGCCAGCAGTGATCGGGCGGGGGAGACCCAGTACTTC. It encodes CASSDRAGETQYF.